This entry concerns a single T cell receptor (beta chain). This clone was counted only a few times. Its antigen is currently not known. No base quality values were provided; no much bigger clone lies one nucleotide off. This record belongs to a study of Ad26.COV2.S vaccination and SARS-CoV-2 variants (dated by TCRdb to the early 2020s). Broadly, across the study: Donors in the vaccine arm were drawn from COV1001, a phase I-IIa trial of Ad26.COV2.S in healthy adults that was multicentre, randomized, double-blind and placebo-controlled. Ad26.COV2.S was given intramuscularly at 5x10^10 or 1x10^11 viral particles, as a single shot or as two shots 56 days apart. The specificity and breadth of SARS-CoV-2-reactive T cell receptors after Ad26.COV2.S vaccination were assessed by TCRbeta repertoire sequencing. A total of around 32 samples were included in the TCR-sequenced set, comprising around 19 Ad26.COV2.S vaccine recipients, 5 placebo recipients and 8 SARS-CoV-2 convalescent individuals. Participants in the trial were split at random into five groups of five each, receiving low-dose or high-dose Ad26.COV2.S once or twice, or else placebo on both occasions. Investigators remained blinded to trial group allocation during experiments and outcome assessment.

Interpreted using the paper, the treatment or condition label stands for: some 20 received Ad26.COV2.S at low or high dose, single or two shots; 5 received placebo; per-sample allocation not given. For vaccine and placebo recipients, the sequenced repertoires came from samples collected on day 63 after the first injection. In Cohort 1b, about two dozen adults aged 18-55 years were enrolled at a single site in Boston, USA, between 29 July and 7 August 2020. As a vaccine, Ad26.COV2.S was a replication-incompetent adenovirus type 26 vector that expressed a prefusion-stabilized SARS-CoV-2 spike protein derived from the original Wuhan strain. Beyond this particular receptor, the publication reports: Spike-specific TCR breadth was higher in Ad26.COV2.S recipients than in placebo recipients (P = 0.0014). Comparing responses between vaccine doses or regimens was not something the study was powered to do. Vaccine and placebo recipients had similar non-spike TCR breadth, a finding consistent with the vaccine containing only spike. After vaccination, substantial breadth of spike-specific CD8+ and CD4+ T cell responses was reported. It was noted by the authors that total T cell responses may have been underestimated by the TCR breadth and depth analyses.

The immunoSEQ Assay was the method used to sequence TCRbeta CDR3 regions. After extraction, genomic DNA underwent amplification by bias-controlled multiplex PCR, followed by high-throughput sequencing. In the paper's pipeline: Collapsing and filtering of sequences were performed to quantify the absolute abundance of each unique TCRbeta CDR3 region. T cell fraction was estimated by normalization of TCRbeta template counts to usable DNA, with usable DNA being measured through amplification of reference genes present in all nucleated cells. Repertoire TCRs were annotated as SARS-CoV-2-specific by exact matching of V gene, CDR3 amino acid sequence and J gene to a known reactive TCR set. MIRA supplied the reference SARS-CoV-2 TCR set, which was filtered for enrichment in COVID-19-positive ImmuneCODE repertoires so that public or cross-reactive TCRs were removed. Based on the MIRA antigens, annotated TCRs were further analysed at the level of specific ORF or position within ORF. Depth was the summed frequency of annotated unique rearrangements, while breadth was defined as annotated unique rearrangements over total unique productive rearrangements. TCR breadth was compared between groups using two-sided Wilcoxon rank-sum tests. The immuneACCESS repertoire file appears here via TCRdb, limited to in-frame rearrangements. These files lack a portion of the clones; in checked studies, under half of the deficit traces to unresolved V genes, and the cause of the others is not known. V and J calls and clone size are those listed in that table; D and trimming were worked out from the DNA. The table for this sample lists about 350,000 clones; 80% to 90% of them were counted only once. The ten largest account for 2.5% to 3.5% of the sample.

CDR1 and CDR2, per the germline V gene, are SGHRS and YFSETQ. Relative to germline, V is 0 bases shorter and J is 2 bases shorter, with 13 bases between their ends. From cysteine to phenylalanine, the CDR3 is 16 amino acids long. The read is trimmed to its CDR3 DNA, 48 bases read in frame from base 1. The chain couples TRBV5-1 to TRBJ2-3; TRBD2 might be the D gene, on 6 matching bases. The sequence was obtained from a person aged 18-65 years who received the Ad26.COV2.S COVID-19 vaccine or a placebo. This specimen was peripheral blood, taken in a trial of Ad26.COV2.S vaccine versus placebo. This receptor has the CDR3 CASSLGSSGDTDTQYF. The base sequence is TGCGCCAGCAGCTTGGGGTCGTCGGGGGACACAGATACGCAGTATTTT.